The clone carrying this T cell receptor beta chain was seen only once. The V segment lost 4 bases and the J segment 5 bases; nucleotides outside the gene matches: 7. In germline, CDR1 is SGHTA, CDR2 FQGNSA. The CDR3 consists of 17 residues. These data belong to a study of blood T cell repertoires in COVID-19. In the study overall: Spain, Italy and the United States supplied samples that represented acute and convalescent COVID-19. The analysed material was cDNA or gDNA that came from T cells, B-cell-depleted T cells, or PBMCs.

The authors' processing: Amplified reference gene primers provided the basis for estimating nucleated cell counts. Measured with immunoSEQ multiplex PCR; TCRdb has only the in-frame clones, and not every one. V and J calls and clone size are as listed in that table; D and trimming were resolved from the DNA. The data show 150,000 to 200,000 clones, 88% seen once. The sample comprised peripheral blood. This chain links TRBV7-2 with TRBJ2-5, with 16 bases matching TRBD2. This clonotype was sampled from a man in his fifties who had recovered from COVID-19. The CDR3 reads CASSSPGLAGGLETQYF. In nucleotides, the CDR3 is TGTGCCAGCAGCTCCCCGGGACTAGCGGGAGGGTTGGAGACCCAGTACTTC.